These 32 T cell receptor beta chains originate from one sample sequenced in a study of beta chain features in type 1 diabetes. General study findings and limits: When Type 1 diabetes patients were examined, their TCRB CDR3s proved moderately but significantly shorter in all four CD4+ subsets.

TCRB transcripts that were expressed got sequenced, as all of the isolated RNA had been reverse transcribed. Some clones are missing from TCRdb's copy, which holds only in-frame ones; the method was immunoSEQ multiplex PCR. The sample yields around 690,000 clones, around 12% seen once. Their antigens remain unidentified. The sample taken for sequencing was naive CD4+ T cells from blood. These receptors were collected from a young man with type 1 diabetes.

This clone was observed a handful of times. The rearrangement uses TRBV29-1 and TRBJ2-3; 8 bases map to TRBD2. From germline, CDR1 is SQVTM and CDR2 ANQGSEA. CDR3 length: 14 residues. The trim removed 4 bases at V and 1 base at J, leaving 4 bases unmatched. CDR3 DNA sequence: TGCAGCGTTGGGAGGCGGGGGGGCACAGATACGCAGTATTTT. It codes for CSVGRRGGTDTQYF.

This clone was detected only a few times. This chain uses TRBV9 with TRBJ2-7; TRBD1 matches 10 bases. Looked up from germline, CDR1 is SGDLS and CDR2 is YYNGEE. V was clipped by 4 bases and J by 4 bases; unmatched bases: 8. The CDR3 is made up of 15 amino acids. The CDR3 DNA follows: TGTGCCAGCAGCACTTCCTGGACAGGGGGGTACGAGCAGTACTTC. This sequence encodes CASSTSWTGGYEQYF.

This clone has only a few counts. The chain recombines TRBV6-5 with TRBJ2-3, with unresolved D. From germline, CDR1 is MNHEY and CDR2 SVGAGI. V was shortened by 2 bases and J by 4 bases, with 7 bases between the two germline ends. This CDR3 comprises 13 residues. The CDR3 DNA is TGTGCCAGCAGTTACCGGTCATCAGATACGCAGTATTTT. The encoded protein is CASSYRSSDTQYF.

This clone has only a few counts. The chain recombines TRBV2 with TRBJ2-5; 8 bases are a match to TRBD1. Germline V CDR1 and CDR2: SNHLY, FYNNEI. J gave up 4 bases and V 8 bases, and 12 bases lay outside the gene matches. The CDR3 loop spans 15 amino acids. CDR3 sequence reads: CASGVGQGAGETQYF. In nucleotides, the CDR3 is TGTGCCAGCGGTGTGGGGCAGGGGGCCGGAGAGACCCAGTACTTC.

The chain combines TRBV27 with TRBJ2-3, with D perhaps TRBD1 (5 bases). Trimming removed 6 bases from V and 2 bases from J, with 18 bases in between. There are 16 residues in the CDR3. Germline V gene data show CDR1 as MNHEY and CDR2 as SMNVEV (reference sequence). This chain's CDR3 is CASRPLGVFDTDTQYF. Written as DNA, the CDR3 is TGTGCCAGCAGGCCCTTAGGGGTCTTCGACACAGATACGCAGTATTTT.

J is TRBJ2-4 and V is TRBV11-3; 12 nucleotides line up with TRBD1. There are 19 residues in the CDR3. The ends lost 4 bases at V and 0 bases at J; junction bases unmatched: 10. The germline V gene encodes CDR1 SGHNT and CDR2 YENEEA. The DNA for the CDR3 is TGTGCCAGCAGCTCCTTGGGACAGGGGGCCTACGGAGCCAAAAACATTCAGTACTTC. Its protein is CASSSLGQGAYGAKNIQYF.

This chain joins TRBV30 and TRBJ2-1; D is perhaps TRBD2 (5 bases). CDR3 size: 13 residues. With 3 bases removed from V and 0 bases from J, the gap between germline ends came to 6 bases. Germline-derived CDR1 and CDR2 are GTSNPN and SVGIG (reference sequence). CDR3 in amino acids: CAWRGSSYNEQFF. Written as DNA, the CDR3 is TGTGCCTGGAGGGGGAGCTCCTACAATGAGCAGTTCTTC.

V usage is TRBV28 and J usage is TRBJ1-6, with D perhaps matching TRBD1 (6 bases). The CDR3 is made up of 16 amino acids. The germline gives CDR1 MDHEN, CDR2 SYDVKM. V was cut by 5 bases and J by 7 bases, with 18 bases left in between. CDR3 bases: TGTGCCAGCAGTCCCACGGGGGCAGGGTCCAATTCACCCCTCCACTTT. It is translated as CASSPTGAGSNSPLHF.

In this sample, this clone turned up a few times. This chain joins TRBV29-1 and TRBJ1-4; perhaps TRBD1 as D (5 bases). Germline values: CDR1 SQVTM, CDR2 ANQGSEA. The V gene lost 4 bases and the J gene lost 1 base, with 13 bases spanning the gap. The CDR3 sequence is 15 residues long. CDR3 nucleotides: TGCAGCGTTGGGGCCCTGGGGCTAACTAATGAAAAACTGTTTTTT. This sequence encodes CSVGALGLTNEKLFF.

The chain employs TRBV7-2 and TRBJ1-1, with D perhaps TRBD1 (6 bases). This CDR3 comprises 15 residues. Between the trimmed V and J ends, which lost 5 bases and 5 bases, there was a span of 18 bases. CDR1 and CDR2 (germline): SGHTA, FQGNSA. The CDR3 DNA sequence: TGTGCCAGCAGCAGCCGGACAGTTTACGGGACTGAAGCTTTCTTT. It codes for CASSSRTVYGTEAFF.

The rearrangement joins TRBV10-3 to TRBJ2-5; D may be TRBD2 (6 bases). CDR1 and CDR2 from the germline V gene are ENHRY and SYGVKD. This CDR3 region has 15 residues. The V end lost 2 bases, the J end lost 5 bases, and 15 bases lay between the germline ends. The CDR3 loop is CAISERGSSSETQYF. CDR3 DNA sequence: TGTGCCATCAGTGAGCGGGGGAGCTCGAGTGAGACCCAGTACTTC.

V is TRBV14 and J is TRBJ2-7; D is unresolved. V dropped 0 bases and J dropped 0 bases, with 6 bases sitting between them. Germline CDR1 and CDR2: SGHDN and FVKESK. The CDR3 sequence is 14 residues long. This chain's CDR3 is CASSQDASSYEQYF. CDR3 nucleotide sequence: TGTGCCAGCAGCCAAGATGCCAGCTCCTACGAGCAGTACTTC.

DNA of the CDR3: TGTGCCAGCAGCGCAGTGGGAGGGGAGGGTAACTATGGCTACACCTTC. Translation: CASSAVGGEGNYGYTF. The chain carries TRBV25-1 and TRBJ1-2; possible D gene TRBD1, 5 bases. The germline V and J ends were trimmed by 6 bases and 1 base, with 18 bases remaining between them. The germline CDR1 and CDR2 sequences are MGHDK and SYGVNS. The CDR3 has 16 residues.

This rearrangement joins TRBV29-1 to TRBJ2-5; TRBD1 agrees at 7 bases. CDR1 and CDR2 from the germline V gene are SQVTM and ANQGSEA. V was clipped by 7 bases and J by 2 bases; unmatched bases: 10. The CDR3 runs to 14 residues. CDR3 sequence reads: CSAGQRLLQETQYF. Here the CDR3 DNA reads TGCAGCGCGGGACAGCGGCTATTACAAGAGACCCAGTACTTC.

V and J are TRBV5-4 and TRBJ1-6; D gene uncertain. This CDR3 has 13 amino acids. Trimming cost V 0 bases and J 8 bases, with 6 bases left between them. Looked up from germline, CDR1 is SGHNT and CDR2 is YYREEE (reference sequence). CDR3 amino acids: CASSLEADSPLHF. The CDR3 bases are TGTGCCAGCAGCTTGGAGGCTGATTCACCCCTCCACTTT.

V is TRBV29-1 and J is TRBJ2-1, with TRBD2 identical over 8 bases. Trimming at V came to 1 base and at J to 7 bases, leaving 9 bases not matched to a gene. The germline gives CDR1 SQVTM, CDR2 ANQGSEA. The CDR3 covers 15 residues. The CDR3 region is CSVEGEMTSVNEQFF. CDR3 DNA sequence: TGCAGCGTTGAAGGGGAGATGACTAGCGTGAATGAGCAGTTCTTC.

The sample holds a few counts of this clone. The rearrangement links TRBV2 to TRBJ1-2; maybe TRBD1 (6 bases). Germline-derived CDR1 and CDR2 are SNHLY and FYNNEI. The germline V and J ends were trimmed by 4 bases and 4 bases, with 16 bases remaining between them. The length of the CDR3 is 15 residues. The CDR3 DNA sequence: TGTGCCAGCAGTGCTTCCGCGACAGGAATCTATGGCTACACCTTC. Protein sequence: CASSASATGIYGYTF.

This clone has more than one count but fewer than ten. The V call is TRBV18, the J call TRBJ1-6; 9 bases agree with TRBD1. The CDR3 is made up of 16 amino acids. Germline CDR1 KGHSH, CDR2 LQKENI. The V gene end was trimmed by 4 bases and the J gene end by 10 bases; junction bases not matched to a gene: 11. In DNA form, the CDR3 reads TGTGCCAGCTCACGCGCGGACAGGGGATTACGCTCACCCCTCCACTTT. As protein: CASSRADRGLRSPLHF.

This clone was seen more than once but under ten times. The gene calls are TRBV2 and TRBJ1-2; D remains ambiguous. Deletions cut 9 bases from V and 2 bases from J, with 13 bases between. This CDR3 has 13 amino acids. Germline V gives CDR1 SNHLY, CDR2 FYNNEI. The CDR3 region is CARGRTGNYGYTF. CDR3 DNA sequence: TGTGCCAGAGGCCGGACCGGAAACTATGGCTACACCTTC. Together with reference TRBV2 and TRBJ1-2, the CDR3 gives the full variable domain: EPEVTQTPSHQVTQMGQEVILRCVPISNHLYFYWYRQILGQKVEFLVSFYNNEISEKSEIFDDQFSVERPDGSNFTLKIRSTKLEDSAMYFCARGRTGNYGYTFGSGTRLTVV.

This chain connects TRBV4-3 to TRBJ1-2; 7 bases map to TRBD1. CDR3 length: 16 residues. Germline CDR1 reads LGHNA; CDR2 reads YSLEER. The trim removed 0 bases at V and 2 bases at J, leaving 6 bases unmatched. The CDR3 DNA reads TGCGCCAGCAGCCAAGATCGGGGACAGCTAAACTATGGCTACACCTTC. It encodes CASSQDRGQLNYGYTF.

This clone was seen a handful of times. V gene TRBV29-1 combines with J gene TRBJ2-3; D is possibly TRBD1 (6 bases). V lost 3 bases, J lost 3 bases, and 13 bases lay in between. This CDR3 comprises 14 residues. Per germline, CDR1 SQVTM and CDR2 ANQGSEA. The DNA of the CDR3 is TGCAGCGTTGAGAGAACGAGGGGGACAGATACGCAGTATTTT. This codes for CSVERTRGTDTQYF.

This clone was picked up a small number of times. V and J are TRBV25-1 and TRBJ2-2; D may be TRBD2 (5 bases). This CDR3 has 13 amino acids. CDR1 and CDR2 from the germline V gene are MGHDK and SYGVNS. V lost 6 bases and J 8 bases, leaving 13 bases between the germline ends. The CDR3 loop reads CASRKREGGELFF. In DNA, the CDR3 is TGTGCCAGCAGGAAGCGAGAGGGTGGGGAGCTGTTTTTT.

The J gene is TRBJ1-3, the V gene TRBV7-9; D not resolved. With 4 bases removed from V and 4 bases from J, the gap between germline ends came to 8 bases. CDR1 and CDR2 from the germline V gene are SEHNR and FQNEAQ (reference sequence). The length of the CDR3 is 13 residues. The CDR3 region is CASSSSGGNTIYF. CDR3 nucleotide sequence: TGTGCCAGCAGCTCTAGTGGAGGAAACACCATATATTTT.

In its sample, this clone was seen a few times. Other DNA sequences in this specimen translate into the identical CDR3. V gene TRBV30 combines with J gene TRBJ2-7; tentative D call: TRBD1 (6 bases). The CDR3 length is 12 residues. Trimming pared 1 base from V and 4 bases from J, leaving 8 bases between. In germline, CDR1 is GTSNPN, CDR2 SVGIG (reference sequence). CDR3 in DNA: TGTGCCTGGAGTGGCACAGGGTACGAGCAGTACTTC. Protein: CAWSGTGYEQYF.

The chain combines TRBV7-9 with TRBJ1-2; TRBD1 agrees at 7 bases. CDR3 size: 15 residues. CDR1 is SEHNR, CDR2 FQNEAQ, per germline (reference sequence). The V gene end was trimmed by 2 bases and the J gene end by 14 bases; junction bases not matched to a gene: 17. CDR3 nucleotide sequence: TGTGCCAGCAGCTTAATCAATCTACGGGACAGCGCGTTTACCTTC. This codes for CASSLINLRDSAFTF.

The table lists this clone with a few counts. The chain uses TRBV9 and TRBJ1-5; D unresolved. V gave up 0 bases and J gave up 7 bases, with 11 bases separating them. Germline lookup yields CDR1 SGDLS and CDR2 YYNGEE. The CDR3 covers 14 residues. The CDR3 loop reads CASSVGREGQPQHF. CDR3 DNA sequence: TGTGCCAGCAGCGTAGGCCGGGAGGGACAGCCCCAGCATTTT.

This clone was picked up a small number of times. The chain uses TRBV25-1 and TRBJ1-6; D gene ambiguous. The CDR3 is 16 amino acids. The ends were cut back, 3 bases at V and 0 bases at J, with 9 bases in the middle. Germline CDR1 is MGHDK and CDR2 is SYGVNS. The CDR3 reads CASSEFKSSYNSPLHF. The CDR3 nucleotides read TGTGCCAGCAGTGAGTTTAAGAGCTCCTATAATTCACCCCTCCACTTT.

V usage is TRBV11-2 and J usage is TRBJ2-7; no reliable D call. The CDR3 totals 14 residues. Germline values: CDR1 SGHAT, CDR2 FQNNGV. The V end lost 4 bases, the J end lost 0 bases, and 10 bases lay between the germline ends. As DNA, the CDR3 is TGTGCCAGCAGCTGGAGACGGCCCTCCTACGAGCAGTACTTC. This encodes CASSWRRPSYEQYF. Variable domain in full (rest from reference TRBV11-2 and TRBJ2-7): EAGVAQSPRYKIIEKRQSVAFWCNPISGHATLYWYQQILGQGPKLLIQFQNNGVVDDSQLPKDRFSAERLKGVDSTLKIQPAKLEDSAVYLCASSWRRPSYEQYFGPGTRLTVT.

This sequence joins TRBV28 and TRBJ2-3; 7 nucleotides line up with TRBD1. CDR1 and CDR2 from the germline V gene are MDHEN and SYDVKM. Trimming cost V 7 bases and J 0 bases; bases outside gene matches: 4. CDR3 length: 14 amino acids. The CDR3 DNA reads TGTGCCAGCACTCCGGGACAGAGCACAGATACGCAGTATTTT. Translation gives CASTPGQSTDTQYF. The whole variable domain, filled in from reference TRBV28 and TRBJ2-3, reads DVKVTQSSRYLVKRTGEKVFLECVQDMDHENMFWYRQDPGLGLRLIYFSYDVKMKEKGDIPEGYSVSREKKERFSLILESASTNQTSMYLCASTPGQSTDTQYFGPGTRLTVL.

The rearrangement uses TRBV6-6 and TRBJ1-2, with no clear D. Per germline, CDR1 MNHNY and CDR2 SVGAGI (reference sequence). The CDR3 is made up of 13 amino acids. V was trimmed by 6 bases and J by 5 bases, leaving 13 bases between them. Written as DNA, the CDR3 is TGTGCCAGCAGCCGGTCGGGGAATTATGGCTACACCTTC. Translating it yields CASSRSGNYGYTF.

The chain recombines TRBV5-1 with TRBJ2-2; D not resolved. Trimming took 4 bases from V and 9 from J, leaving 7 bases between them. Looked up from germline, CDR1 is SGHRS and CDR2 is YFSETQ. The CDR3 contains 11 residues. CDR3 nucleotides: TGCGCCAGCAGCAGCATGCGGGAGCTGTTTTTT. Its translation: CASSSMRELFF.

This rearrangement joins TRBV18 to TRBJ1-5; D unclear. Germline lookup yields CDR1 KGHSH and CDR2 LQKENI. V was shortened by 2 bases and J by 2 bases, with 7 bases between the two germline ends. This CDR3 contains 14 residues. CDR3 nucleotides: TGTGCCAGCTCACCAGTCGAAGGCAATCAGCCCCAGCATTTT. Amino acids: CASSPVEGNQPQHF.